This is a list of T cell receptor beta chains from one sample in a study of blood T cell repertoires in COVID-19. Here immunoSEQ multiplex PCR was the method, and the copy in TCRdb shows in-frame clones only, minus some. The sample records some 490,000 clones, 70% to 90% being singletons. Sequencing used PBMCs or T cells enriched from blood (not recorded which). The receptors shown here come from a woman aged 55-70 years who had recovered from COVID-19. CDR3s include the opening cysteine and the closing phenylalanine or tryptophan. Fields, in order: V gene, CDR3 length, CDR3 protein.

TRBV6-5,12,CASSYQTGEAFF
TRBV12-3/TRBV12-4,13,CAGWGPPNYGYTF
TRBV5-4,16,CASSLPGSSSGNTIYF
TRBV2,15,CASLSGTGGSYGYTF
TRBV29-1,14,CSVATDRGGYGYTF
TRBV5-1,13,CASRAGPRETQYF
TRBV21-1,17,CASSDLRVGSGTGELFF
TRBV19,15,CASSPQTGGGEKLFF
TRBV5-4,15,CASSPYLGGTDTQYF
TRBV4-2,15,CASSQDPGVITEAFF
TRBV28,16,CASSQYRESTNEKLFF
TRBV28,18,CASSFGEGSSSYNSPLHF
TRBV2,12,CASDREPYEQYF
TRBV7-2,15,CASSLVGVTKNIQYF
TRBV7-2,16,CASSTTSGGPFYEQYF
TRBV19,14,CASSPFPSTDTQYF
TRBV28,15,CASNRRDRGRTEAFF
TRBV5-6,19,CASSLLSGQGAHASYEQYF
TRBV2,16,CASSLGQGVSNQPQHF
TRBV5-1,15,CASSLAGRVGTEAFF
TRBV10-3,14,CAIRGTASNYGYTF
TRBV27,15,CASSPASDRGPEAFF
TRBV20-1,15,CSASYPSGGTYEQYF
TRBV2,15,CASSVAAATNEKLFF
TRBV6-5,12,CAIRTGDYEQYF